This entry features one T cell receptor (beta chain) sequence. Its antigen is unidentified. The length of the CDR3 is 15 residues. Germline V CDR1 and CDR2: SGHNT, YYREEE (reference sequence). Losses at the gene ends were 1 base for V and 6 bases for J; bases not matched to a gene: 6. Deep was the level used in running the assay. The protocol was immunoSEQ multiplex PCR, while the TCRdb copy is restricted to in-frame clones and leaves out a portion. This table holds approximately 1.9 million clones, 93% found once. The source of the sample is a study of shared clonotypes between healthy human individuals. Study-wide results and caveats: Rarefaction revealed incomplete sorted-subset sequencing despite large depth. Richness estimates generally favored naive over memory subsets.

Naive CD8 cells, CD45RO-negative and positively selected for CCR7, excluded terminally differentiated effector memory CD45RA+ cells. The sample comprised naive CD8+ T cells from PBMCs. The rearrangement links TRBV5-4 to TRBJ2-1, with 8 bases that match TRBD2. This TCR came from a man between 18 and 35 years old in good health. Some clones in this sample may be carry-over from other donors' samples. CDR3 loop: CASSLKREIPNEQFF. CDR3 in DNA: TGTGCCAGCAGCTTGAAGCGGGAGATCCCCAATGAGCAGTTCTTC.